Following are 30 T cell receptor beta chains from one sample sequenced in a study of cytomegalovirus exposure and HLA in healthy donors. Use of 60 Vbeta and 13 Jbeta primers characterized the PCR. Sequenced by immunoSEQ multiplex PCR; TCRdb stores in-frame clones only, minus some. The data hold about 170,000 clones, with about 75% observed a single time. Specimen: PBMCs. These TCRs come from a woman aged 45 to 65 in good health and CMV-seropositive.

This clone was detected a few times. The chain couples TRBV11-3 to TRBJ1-5; 8 positions agree with TRBD1. CDR1 SGHNT and CDR2 YENEEA come from the germline V gene. The CDR3 has 20 residues. The trim removed 5 bases at V and 2 bases at J, leaving 20 bases unmatched. The CDR3: CASSAQPGQDNLMGNQPQHF. The CDR3 coding sequence is TGTGCCAGCAGCGCACAACCGGGACAGGATAATTTGATGGGCAATCAGCCCCAGCATTTT.

The chain carries TRBV10-3 and TRBJ1-1; 9 positions match TRBD1. The V segment lost 3 bases and the J segment 3 bases; nucleotides outside the gene matches: 8. CDR3 size: 16 residues. Germline loops: CDR1 ENHRY, CDR2 SYGVKD. Written as DNA, the CDR3 is TGTGCCATCAGTGAAACAGGGGGCGTAGGGGACACTGAAGCTTTCTTT. Translated, it gives CAISETGGVGDTEAFF.

The chain joins TRBV21-1 to TRBJ1-1. TRBV21-1 constitutes a pseudogene. This CDR3 is built from 13 residues. CDR3 coding DNA: TGTGCCAGCAGCACAAGTGATGTAGCGCAAGCTTTCTTT. Amino acids: CASSTSDVAQAFF.

This rearrangement joins TRBV7-2 to TRBJ2-1; 7 bases agree with TRBD1. The V gene's germline CDR1 is SGHTA and CDR2 FQGNSA. This CDR3 has 15 residues. Unmatched junction bases numbered 7, after V lost 4 bases and J lost 4 bases. CDR3 sequence (DNA): TGTGCCAGCAGCTCGGTACAGGGGTGGTACAATGAGCAGTTCTTC. The encoded protein is CASSSVQGWYNEQFF.

The chain employs TRBV2 and TRBJ2-3, with D possibly being TRBD2 (7 bases). The CDR3 is 14 residues long. Trimming shortened V by 6 bases and J by 3 bases, and 13 bases separated the two germline ends. Germline assignment: CDR1 SNHLY and CDR2 FYNNEI. The CDR3 nucleotides are TGTGCCAGCAGGGTGGGGGGGCTTACAGATACGCAGTATTTT. This translates into CASRVGGLTDTQYF.

The J gene is TRBJ1-1, the V gene TRBV25-1; tentative D call: TRBD1 (6 bases). Trimming removed 6 bases at V and 1 base at J, with 12 bases between. This CDR3 has 14 residues. Germline-derived CDR1 and CDR2 are MGHDK and SYGVNS. Written as DNA, the CDR3 is TGTGCCAGCAGGTCGGGACACCAGAACACTGAAGCTTTCTTT. Translated: CASRSGHQNTEAFF.

The CDR3 spells CASSRSGGRTYGYTF. The CDR3, as DNA: TGTGCCAGCAGTCGATCCGGGGGGAGGACCTATGGCTACACCTTC. The chain joins TRBV27 to TRBJ1-2, with a tentative D call TRBD1 (5 bases). The CDR3 contains 15 residues. V was shortened by 5 bases and J by 4 bases, with 17 bases between the two germline ends. Germline V gene data show CDR1 as MNHEY and CDR2 as SMNVEV (reference sequence).

The chain uses TRBV5-8 and TRBJ2-1, with 13 nucleotides matching TRBD2. Trimming removed 2 bases from V and 8 bases from J; junction bases left unmatched: 4. Germline V gives CDR1 SGHTS, CDR2 YDEGEE. The CDR3 totals 15 residues. Here the CDR3 DNA reads TGTGCCAGCAGCTTAGGACTAGCGGGAGTCGATGAGCAGTTCTTC. As protein: CASSLGLAGVDEQFF.

CDR3 region: CASSLPPGQGNTEAFF. CDR3 sequence (DNA): TGTGCCAGCAGCTTGCCCCCCGGACAGGGTAACACTGAAGCTTTCTTT. This chain connects TRBV5-6 to TRBJ1-1; 8 bases agree with TRBD1. With 1 base clipped from V and 2 bases from J, the junction kept 7 bases outside the gene matches. The CDR3 is made up of 16 amino acids. Germline CDR1 is SGHDT and CDR2 is YYEEEE. The variable domain in full, completed from reference TRBV5-6 and TRBJ1-1, reads DAGVTQSPTHLIKTRGQQVTLRCSPKSGHDTVSWYQQALGQGPQFIFQYYEEEERQRGNFPDRFSGHQFPNYSSELNVNALLLGDSALYLCASSLPPGQGNTEAFFGQGTRLTVV.

V usage is TRBV30 and J usage is TRBJ2-5; the match to TRBD2 covers 11 bases. This CDR3 is built from 16 residues. Germline lookup yields CDR1 GTSNPN and CDR2 SVGIG (reference sequence). V gave up 3 bases and J gave up 5 bases; unmatched junction bases: 11. The chain's CDR3 is CAWRPLASGGRETQYF. In DNA form, the CDR3 reads TGTGCCTGGAGGCCACTGGCTAGCGGGGGGCGCGAGACCCAGTACTTC.

This clone has only a few counts. CDR3 in amino acids: CASSLALYGSYEQYF. In nucleotides, the CDR3 is TGCGCCAGCAGCTTGGCCCTATATGGCTCCTACGAGCAGTACTTC. The chain uses TRBV5-1 and TRBJ2-7; D gene ambiguous. Germline V gene lookup returns CDR1 SGHRS and CDR2 YFSETQ. The CDR3 consists of 15 residues. Trimming removed 0 bases from V and 0 bases from J, with 10 bases in between.

The sample holds a few counts of this clone. The rearrangement links TRBV28 to TRBJ2-7, with a tentative D call TRBD1 (6 bases). With 10 bases removed from V and 3 bases from J, the gap between germline ends came to 10 bases. The germline gives CDR1 MDHEN, CDR2 SYDVKM. The CDR3 length is 11 residues. CDR3: CATSQGYEQYF. The CDR3 nucleotides are TGTGCCACTTCACAGGGCTACGAGCAGTACTTC.

The chain joins TRBV5-6 to TRBJ1-1; D gene unclear. V gave up 1 base and J gave up 6 bases, with 7 bases separating them. The CDR3 covers 12 residues. CDR1 SGHDT and CDR2 YYEEEE come from the germline V gene. CDR3 loop: CASSLREAEAFF. The CDR3 DNA sequence: TGTGCCAGCAGCTTGAGGGAGGCTGAAGCTTTCTTT.

This clone was detected once. The rearrangement links TRBV7-8 to TRBJ2-7, with D possibly matching TRBD1 (6 bases). Trimming left V 5 bases short and J 0 bases short, with 14 bases between. CDR3 size: 15 residues. Germline loops: CDR1 SGHVS, CDR2 FQNEAQ. The DNA of the CDR3 is TGTGCCAGCAGCCCAGGGGCTAGTCCCTCCTACGAGCAGTACTTC. Protein: CASSPGASPSYEQYF.

This rearrangement joins TRBV4-1 to TRBJ2-2; 7 bases map to TRBD1. Germline assignment: CDR1 MGHRA and CDR2 YSYEKL. The CDR3 runs 16 residues. With 0 bases clipped from V and 4 bases from J, the junction kept 5 bases outside the gene matches. The CDR3 reads CASSQEGGVVTGELFF. The CDR3 DNA sequence: TGCGCCAGCAGCCAAGAAGGGGGCGTAGTCACCGGGGAGCTGTTTTTT.

This clone has a single count. The V gene is TRBV2, the J gene TRBJ1-1; D unresolved. There are 13 residues in the CDR3. Trimming took off 6 bases at V and 4 bases at J, with 12 bases between the two ends. Germline V gene lookup returns CDR1 SNHLY and CDR2 FYNNEI. CDR3 amino acids: CASRTTEGTEAFF. The DNA for the CDR3 is TGTGCCAGCAGAACGACGGAGGGCACTGAAGCTTTCTTT.

The J gene is TRBJ2-2, the V gene TRBV28; 12 nucleotides match TRBD2. Germline CDR1 and CDR2: MDHEN and SYDVKM. After removal of 9 bases from V and 0 bases from J, the junction contained 8 bases not matched to a gene. The CDR3 is 17 residues long. The CDR3 protein is CASGLAGILANTGELFF. For the CDR3, the DNA is TGTGCCAGTGGACTAGCGGGGATTCTCGCGAACACCGGGGAGCTGTTTTTT.

The gene calls are TRBV11-2 and TRBJ2-3; 11 bases fit TRBD2. With 3 bases clipped from V and 0 bases from J, the junction kept 2 bases outside the gene matches. Germline V gene lookup returns CDR1 SGHAT and CDR2 FQNNGV. This CDR3 spans 16 amino acids. The CDR3: CASSLGLAESTDTQYF. DNA of the CDR3: TGTGCCAGCAGCTTGGGACTAGCGGAGAGCACAGATACGCAGTATTTT.

The chain recombines TRBV7-3 with TRBJ2-3; 11 bases line up with TRBD2. J was trimmed by 5 bases and V by 5 bases; bases with no gene match: 3. CDR1 SGHTA and CDR2 FQGTGA come from the germline V gene. The CDR3 contains 14 residues. CDR3 loop: CASSPGLAGDTQYF. CDR3 DNA: TGTGCCAGCAGCCCCGGACTAGCGGGAGATACGCAGTATTTT.

This clone was observed a single time. The rearrangement links TRBV4-1 to TRBJ1-5; 10 bases map to TRBD1. With 3 bases clipped from V and 3 bases from J, the junction kept 5 bases outside the gene matches. This CDR3 comprises 16 residues. CDR1 is MGHRA, CDR2 YSYEKL, per germline. The DNA of the CDR3 is TGCGCCAGCAGCCACCGAGGGACAGGGGACAATCAGCCCCAGCATTTT. It encodes CASSHRGTGDNQPQHF.

This clone has only a few counts. The rearrangement joins TRBV4-1 to TRBJ1-3, with D possibly TRBD1 on 5 matching bases. Germline lookup yields CDR1 MGHRA and CDR2 YSYEKL. There are 14 residues in the CDR3. V lost 1 base, J lost 2 bases, and 6 bases lay in between. CDR3 nucleotides: TGCGCCAGCAGCCAAGCAGGGACTGGAAACACCATATATTTT. Protein: CASSQAGTGNTIYF.

This clone has a single count. V is TRBV5-4 and J is TRBJ2-3; D might be TRBD1 (5 bases). CDR3 length equals 17 residues. Between the trimmed V and J ends, which lost 2 bases and 1 base, there was a span of 17 bases. Germline CDR1 and CDR2: SGHNT and YYREEE (reference sequence). CDR3 sequence reads: CASSFSVGPWGTDTQYF. The CDR3 DNA reads TGTGCCAGCAGCTTTTCTGTGGGGCCTTGGGGCACAGATACGCAGTATTTT.

The rearrangement joins TRBV30 to TRBJ1-1, with D possibly TRBD1 on 6 matching bases. Between the trimmed V and J ends, which lost 2 bases and 0 bases, there was a span of 13 bases. Germline lookup yields CDR1 GTSNPN and CDR2 SVGIG (reference sequence). The CDR3 contains 15 residues. CDR3 protein: CAWSQAGTMNTEAFF. DNA for the CDR3: TGTGCCTGGAGTCAAGCCGGGACAATGAACACTGAAGCTTTCTTT. The complete variable domain, with remaining parts taken from reference TRBV30 and TRBJ1-1, reads SQTIHQWPATLVQPVGSPLSLECTVEGTSNPNLYWYRQAAGRGLQLLFYSVGIGQISSEVPQNLSASRPQDRQFILSSKKLLLSDSGFYLCAWSQAGTMNTEAFFGQGTRLTVV.

The chain has TRBV6-6 and TRBJ1-3, with 7 bases aligning to TRBD1. J lost 8 bases, V lost 6 bases, and 10 bases had no gene match. Germline assignment: CDR1 MNHNY and CDR2 SVGAGI (reference sequence). This CDR3 contains 14 residues. In DNA form, the CDR3 reads TGTGCCAGCAGCCTGGACAGGAATAGGGACACCATATATTTT. Translation: CASSLDRNRDTIYF.

The rearrangement joins TRBV5-1 to TRBJ1-4, with 10 bases identical to TRBD1. V was clipped by 2 bases and J by 8 bases; unmatched bases: 3. The CDR3 is made up of 14 amino acids. The germline CDR1 and CDR2 sequences are SGHRS and YFSETQ. The CDR3 sequence is CASSFGQGGEKLFF. CDR3 bases: TGCGCCAGCAGCTTTGGACAGGGGGGGGAAAAACTGTTTTTT.

The CDR3 DNA follows: TGTGCCAGCAGCCCCCGGACTAGCGGGGGGGCATATATTGAGCAGTTCTTC. This encodes CASSPRTSGGAYIEQFF. V and J are TRBV9 and TRBJ2-1; 15 bases are a match to TRBD2. Germline CDR1 is SGDLS and CDR2 is YYNGEE. The CDR3 spans 17 residues. After removal of 4 bases from V and 9 bases from J, the junction contained 11 bases not matched to a gene. Drawing the rest from reference TRBV9 and TRBJ2-1, the complete variable domain is DSGVTQTPKHLITATGQRVTLRCSPRSGDLSVYWYQQSLDQGLQFLIQYYNGEERAKGNILERFSAQQFPDLHSELNLSSLELGDSALYFCASSPRTSGGAYIEQFFGPGTRLTVL.

In this sample, this clone turned up once. The V call is TRBV25-1, the J call TRBJ1-3; D is uncertain. V shed 5 bases and J shed 1 base, with 6 bases lying between them. The CDR3 is 13 residues long. Germline V gene sequence: CDR1 MGHDK, CDR2 SYGVNS. For the CDR3, the DNA is TGTGCCAGCAGTTACCAGTCTGGAAACACCATATATTTT. Encoded protein: CASSYQSGNTIYF.

This clone occurred a few times. This chain joins TRBV2 and TRBJ2-7; 12 bases map to TRBD2. Per the germline V gene, CDR1 is SNHLY and CDR2 is FYNNEI. Losses at the gene ends were 4 bases for V and 6 bases for J; bases not matched to a gene: 7. The CDR3 is 15 residues long. DNA for the CDR3: TGTGCCAGCAGTGCGACTAGCGGGAGAGGCTCCGAGCAGTACTTC. It specifies CASSATSGRGSEQYF.

J is TRBJ2-7 and V is TRBV9; D might be TRBD1 (5 bases). The CDR3 length is 16 residues. The germline V and J ends were trimmed by 3 bases and 3 bases, with 19 bases remaining between them. Germline values: CDR1 SGDLS, CDR2 YYNGEE. The CDR3 loop reads CASSETASDRSYEQYF. The CDR3 coding sequence is TGTGCCAGCAGCGAGACCGCTTCTGACAGAAGCTACGAGCAGTACTTC. The complete variable domain, with remaining parts taken from reference TRBV9 and TRBJ2-7, reads DSGVTQTPKHLITATGQRVTLRCSPRSGDLSVYWYQQSLDQGLQFLIQYYNGEERAKGNILERFSAQQFPDLHSELNLSSLELGDSALYFCASSETASDRSYEQYFGPGTRLTVT.

The rearrangement uses TRBV6-6 and TRBJ1-1, with TRBD1 as a possible D gene (5 bases). The CDR3 contains 13 residues. Germline V gene sequence: CDR1 MNHNY, CDR2 SVGAGI (reference sequence). Trimming took 6 bases from V and 0 from J, leaving 8 bases between them. The CDR3 spells CASSLQVNTEAFF. The CDR3 nucleotides are TGTGCCAGCAGCCTACAGGTGAACACTGAAGCTTTCTTT.